This T cell receptor (beta chain) comes out of a study of T-cell reconstitution after alpha-beta-depleted transplantation in children. In this sample, this clonotype turned up a few times. Its specificity is not known. General observations from the study: T-cell counts and diversity were attributed mostly to newly produced T cells one year after transplant. Surviving recipient T cells and thymic progenitors accounted for the high day-60 TCRbeta diversity observed in some patients.

CDR3 length: 12 residues. Trimming shortened V by 5 bases and J by 6 bases, and 9 bases separated the two germline ends. The authors prepared the TCRbeta library with unique molecular identifiers. One entry per CDR3 protein, called by TCRdb with MiXCR from the PCR reads. The table shows around 440,000 distinct CDR3 sequences, with roughly 17% occurring only once. The origin of this receptor is a boy under three years old who had a stem cell transplant for Wiskott-Aldrich syndrome, so the T cells may come from the graft donor. The gene calls are TRBV12-3 or TRBV12-4 and TRBJ2-3, with D maybe TRBD2 (5 bases). Material: PBMCs, mostly from graft donor cells, obtained 360 days after TCRalphabeta/CD19-depleted stem cell transplant. CDR3 amino acids: CASSRDVDTQYF. CDR3 DNA: TGTGCCAGCAGTCGGGATGTGGATACGCAGTATTTT.